The entry that follows covers one TCR beta chain sequence. Its antigen is unknown. Repertoires were generated with immunoSEQ multiplex PCR, while TCRdb's copy carries only in-frame clones and drops some. The repertoire holds fewer than 35,000 clones, approximately 75% seen once, with around a third in the top ten. These data belong to a study of early stage breast cancer tumors. Study summary: ER+/PR+/HER2- status applied to about 70% of the 16 invasive breast tumors.

This CDR3 has 11 amino acids. Per the germline V gene, CDR1 is SQVTM and CDR2 is ANQGSEA. Findings and caveats of the study: Enriched TCRB sequences shared across patients were mostly commonly generated sequences. Compared with adjacent normal breast, tumors showed 2 to 2.5-fold denser, more clonal T cells.

This chain joins TRBV29-1 and TRBJ2-1; D possibly corresponds to TRBD2 (6 bases). This TCR came from a person aged 45-60 years with breast cancer. The material sequenced was blood. CDR3 region: CSLRENDEQFF. The CDR3, as DNA: TGCAGTCTACGGGAGAATGATGAGCAGTTCTTC.